This is a list of T cell receptor beta chains from one sample in a study of blood T cell repertoires in COVID-19. The data were produced by immunoSEQ multiplex PCR, yet TCRdb's version contains in-frame clones alone and is incomplete. There are 280,000 or so clones in the sample; roughly 90% occur only once, and approximately 1.5% lies in the top ten. Material: PBMCs or T cells enriched from blood (not recorded which). The receptor set was obtained from a woman under 30 with acute COVID-19. CDR3s include the opening cysteine and the closing phenylalanine or tryptophan. Each record gives: clone size, V gene, J gene, D gene, CDR3 protein, CDR3 DNA. The D gene is left open where the match is weak. Clone size is not always given. Where it is, it says once, few, many or a class for expanded clones.

abundance: -
v_gene: TRBV27
j_gene: TRBJ1-1
d_gene: -
CDR3aa: CASSITMNTEAFF
CDR3nt: TGTGCCAGCAGTATAACTATGAACACTGAAGCTTTCTTT

abundance: -
v_gene: TRBV14
j_gene: TRBJ1-5
d_gene: -
CDR3aa: CASSYRTAVQPQHF
CDR3nt: TGTGCCAGCAGCTATAGGACAGCCGTTCAGCCCCAGCATTTT

abundance: -
v_gene: TRBV7-8
j_gene: TRBJ1-6
d_gene: -
CDR3aa: CASSRTANSPLHF
CDR3nt: TGTGCCAGCAGCCGAACTGCTAATTCACCCCTCCACTTT

abundance: -
v_gene: TRBV5-1
j_gene: TRBJ2-5
d_gene: -
CDR3aa: CASSLSNSGQETQYF
CDR3nt: TGCGCCAGCAGCTTGAGTAATAGCGGCCAAGAGACCCAGTACTTC

abundance: -
v_gene: TRBV6-5
j_gene: TRBJ2-1
d_gene: TRBD2
CDR3aa: CASSYGGGYNEQFF
CDR3nt: TGTGCCAGCAGTTACGGGGGGGGATACAATGAGCAGTTCTTC

abundance: -
v_gene: TRBV4-1
j_gene: TRBJ1-5
d_gene: -
CDR3aa: CASSQRQGGYSNQPQHF
CDR3nt: TGCGCCAGCAGCCAACGGCAGGGCGGCTATAGCAATCAGCCCCAGCATTTT

abundance: -
v_gene: TRBV6-5
j_gene: TRBJ2-1
d_gene: TRBD1
CDR3aa: CASSYLQDRGGEQFF
CDR3nt: TGTGCCAGCAGTTACCTGCAGGACAGGGGGGGTGAGCAGTTCTTC

abundance: -
v_gene: TRBV11-3
j_gene: TRBJ2-1
d_gene: TRBD2
CDR3aa: CASSLGAGRQQFF
CDR3nt: TGTGCCAGCAGCTTGGGAGCGGGACGCCAGCAGTTCTTC

abundance: -
v_gene: TRBV4-3
j_gene: TRBJ2-2
d_gene: TRBD2
CDR3aa: CASSQAGTSGTGELFF
CDR3nt: TGCGCCAGCAGCCAAGCTGGGACTAGTGGTACCGGGGAGCTGTTTTTT

abundance: -
v_gene: TRBV24-1
j_gene: TRBJ2-3
d_gene: -
CDR3aa: CATSDLSSGRTDTQYF
CDR3nt: TGTGCCACCAGTGATTTGAGCTCAGGGCGCACAGATACGCAGTATTTT

abundance: -
v_gene: TRBV6-1
j_gene: TRBJ2-3
d_gene: -
CDR3aa: CASSEYTVSTDTQYF
CDR3nt: TGTGCCAGCAGTGAATACACCGTTAGCACAGATACGCAGTATTTT

abundance: -
v_gene: TRBV28
j_gene: TRBJ2-7
d_gene: -
CDR3aa: CASIRRMGYEQYF
CDR3nt: TGTGCCAGCATCCGGAGAATGGGCTACGAGCAGTACTTC

abundance: -
v_gene: TRBV7-8
j_gene: TRBJ1-1
d_gene: -
CDR3aa: CASSVSKDTQAFF
CDR3nt: TGTGCCAGCAGCGTAAGCAAGGACACCCAAGCTTTCTTT

abundance: -
v_gene: TRBV7-2
j_gene: TRBJ1-2
d_gene: TRBD1
CDR3aa: CASSPRQGTNYGYTF
CDR3nt: TGTGCCAGCAGCCCTCGACAGGGAACTAACTATGGCTACACCTTC

abundance: -
v_gene: TRBV3-1/TRBV3-2
j_gene: TRBJ2-1
d_gene: TRBD2
CDR3aa: CASSQQGLAGGVDNEQFF
CDR3nt: TGTGCCAGCAGCCAACAGGGACTAGCGGGAGGGGTCGACAATGAGCAGTTCTTC

abundance: once
v_gene: TRBV5-1
j_gene: TRBJ2-6
d_gene: TRBD1
CDR3aa: CASSLAGQLQPSGANVLTF
CDR3nt: TGCGCCAGCAGCTTGGCGGGACAGCTCCAACCCTCTGGGGCCAACGTCCTGACTTTC

abundance: -
v_gene: TRBV28
j_gene: TRBJ2-7
d_gene: -
CDR3aa: CASTIRGSYEQYF
CDR3nt: TGTGCCAGCACCATTCGCGGTAGCTACGAGCAGTACTTC